These 9 T cell receptor beta chains were all obtained from the same sample, sequenced in a study of T cell responses to AZD1222 COVID-19 vaccine listed by TCRdb under 2021. The library was obtained by the immunoSEQ multiplex PCR assay. TCRdb carries this immuneACCESS record with in-frame sequences only. Its versions omit some clonotypes, under half of them owing to an unresolved V gene in the studies checked, with the rest unexplained. Present in this sample are some 150,000 clones, under 95% of which were seen just once. The ten largest clones represent roughly 4.7% of the sample. The time point label, as the study defines it: baseline before first vaccination. Specimen: peripheral blood, collected on day 0 of AZD1222 vaccination. Every receptor here comes from an adult in good health.

The chain has TRBV28 and TRBJ1-2; D is unresolved. Trimming removed 6 bases at V and 1 base at J, with 6 bases between. Germline CDR1 is MDHEN and CDR2 is SYDVKM. The CDR3 is 12 residues long. CDR3 amino acids: CASSGVNYGYTF. CDR3 sequence (DNA): TGTGCCAGCAGCGGGGTTAACTATGGCTACACCTTC.

V is TRBV10-3 and J is TRBJ2-1; 10 nucleotides match TRBD2. V dropped 8 bases and J dropped 0; count of bases not matched to a gene: 4. The CDR3 runs to 15 residues. Germline assignment: CDR1 ENHRY and CDR2 SYGVKD. CDR3 region: CAIAPSGSSYNEQFF. The DNA of the CDR3 is TGTGCCATCGCCCCTAGCGGGAGCTCCTACAATGAGCAGTTCTTC.

This chain links TRBV30 with TRBJ1-2; 8 bases match TRBD1. The CDR3 consists of 12 residues. Germline values: CDR1 GTSNPN, CDR2 SVGIG (reference sequence). V gave up 5 bases and J gave up 3 bases; unmatched junction bases: 2. The CDR3 DNA follows: TGTGCCTGGGCGGACAGGGACTATGGCTACACCTTC. Its translation is CAWADRDYGYTF.

The chain uses TRBV28 and TRBJ1-2, with TRBD1 identical over 8 bases. Germline trimming cut 5 bases from V and 3 bases from J; bases unmatched to any gene: 8. CDR1 MDHEN and CDR2 SYDVKM come from the germline V gene. This CDR3 has 15 amino acids. The CDR3 nucleotides are TGTGCCAGCAGTCCACACGGGACAGGACACTATGGCTACACCTTC. Translated, it gives CASSPHGTGHYGYTF.

The chain uses TRBV6-1 and TRBJ1-5, with TRBD1 matching over 7 bases. Germline CDR1 and CDR2: MNHNS and SASEGT. This CDR3 region has 14 residues. J gave up 5 bases and V 3 bases, and 4 bases lay outside the gene matches. This CDR3 is CASSEGQRYQPQHF. CDR3 DNA: TGTGCCAGCAGTGAGGGACAGAGGTATCAGCCCCAGCATTTT.

This chain uses TRBV3-1 (or the pseudogene TRBV3-2) with TRBJ1-4; D not certain. The CDR3 extends over 12 amino acids. Trimming pared 1 base from V and 8 bases from J, leaving 5 bases between. Germline loops: CDR1 LGHDT, CDR2 YNNKEL (reference sequence). The chain's CDR3 is CASSQVREKLFF. Here the CDR3 DNA reads TGTGCCAGCAGCCAAGTCCGCGAAAAACTGTTTTTT.

The chain has TRBV7-6 and TRBJ2-7, with 11 positions matching TRBD2. V lost 3 bases to trimming and J lost 4 bases; unmatched junction nucleotides: 5. In germline, CDR1 is SGHVS, CDR2 FNYEAQ. The CDR3 spans 15 residues. CDR3 in amino acids: CASSFTSGSRYEQYF. CDR3 bases: TGTGCCAGCAGCTTCACTAGCGGGAGTAGATACGAGCAGTACTTC.

The chain is built from TRBV28 and TRBJ1-5, with 9 nucleotides matching TRBD1. This CDR3 has 17 amino acids. With V trimmed by 6 bases and J by 6 bases, 15 bases remained unmatched. The V gene's germline CDR1 is MDHEN and CDR2 SYDVKM. CDR3 region: CASRPGQGKKRGQPQHF. For the CDR3, the DNA is TGTGCCAGCAGACCGGGACAGGGTAAGAAAAGAGGTCAGCCCCAGCATTTT.

The chain links TRBV20-1 to TRBJ1-6; D unresolved. Germline CDR1 and CDR2: DFQATT and SNEGSKA (reference sequence). CDR3 length: 11 residues. V gave up 6 bases and J gave up 10 bases, with 10 bases separating them. CDR3 nucleotides: TGCAGTGCCCGTAACAGCTCACCCCTCCACTTT. As protein: CSARNSSPLHF.